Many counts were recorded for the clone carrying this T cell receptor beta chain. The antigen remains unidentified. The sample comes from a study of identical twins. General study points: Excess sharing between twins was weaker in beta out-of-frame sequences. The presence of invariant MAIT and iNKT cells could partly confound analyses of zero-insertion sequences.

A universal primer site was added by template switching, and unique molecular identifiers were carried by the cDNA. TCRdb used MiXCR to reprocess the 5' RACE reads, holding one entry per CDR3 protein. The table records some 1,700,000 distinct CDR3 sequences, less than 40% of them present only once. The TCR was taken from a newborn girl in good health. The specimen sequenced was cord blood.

DNA for the CDR3: TGCAGTGCTAGAGATCAGGGAGATACGCAGTATTTT. Amino acid sequence: CSARDQGDTQYF. The rearrangement links TRBV20-1 to TRBJ2-3; TRBD1 is a possible D gene (5 bases). The CDR3 is 12 amino acids. Trimming shortened V by 0 bases and J by 5 bases, and 6 bases separated the two germline ends. CDR1 and CDR2 from the germline V gene are DFQATT and SNEGSKA (reference sequence).